Presented here are 12 T cell receptor beta chains from one specimen sequenced in a study of response to subunit inactivated influenza vaccine. TCRdb reanalysed the RT-PCR reads using MiXCR and keeps one entry per CDR3 protein. The sample consists of roughly 670,000 distinct CDR3 sequences, approximately 14% of them appearing once. The specimen was PBMCs from blood, collected 14 days before vaccination. These receptors were collected from a middle-aged man who received an inactivated influenza vaccine.

This clonotype was seen a single time. V and J are TRBV19 and TRBJ2-1, with TRBD1 matching over 7 bases. The germline gives CDR1 LNHDA, CDR2 SQIVND (reference sequence). The CDR3 extends over 15 amino acids. With V trimmed by 4 bases and J by 7 bases, 10 bases remained unmatched. Here the CDR3 DNA reads TGTGCCAGTAGTACCACCCGACAGGGCCGGAATGAGCAGTTCTTC. Its translation is CASSTTRQGRNEQFF.

This rearrangement joins TRBV14 to TRBJ1-1, with D possibly matching TRBD1 (5 bases). The germline gives CDR1 SGHDN, CDR2 FVKESK. Trimming removed 1 base from V and 6 bases from J, with 12 bases in between. The CDR3 extends over 14 amino acids. The CDR3 protein is CASSQAGGLAEAFF. CDR3 coding DNA: TGTGCCAGCAGCCAAGCCGGGGGTTTGGCTGAAGCTTTCTTT.

The CDR3 loop reads CASSFTGPPAGELFF. DNA of the CDR3: TGTGCCAGCAGTTTCACCGGGCCCCCGGCCGGGGAGCTGTTTTTT. V usage is TRBV28 and J usage is TRBJ2-2; D gene uncertain. V was trimmed by 3 bases and J by 6 bases, leaving 14 bases between them. CDR3 size: 15 residues. Per germline, CDR1 MDHEN and CDR2 SYDVKM.

V gene TRBV7-2 combines with J gene TRBJ2-1; 8 bases are a match to TRBD2. The CDR3 sequence is 15 residues long. Germline V gene data show CDR1 as SGHTA and CDR2 as FQGNSA. J gave up 8 bases and V 3 bases, and 9 bases lay outside the gene matches. CDR3 in amino acids: CASSLGSGDGYEQFF. Written as DNA, the CDR3 is TGTGCCAGCAGCTTGGGTAGCGGGGACGGCTATGAGCAGTTCTTC.

This clonotype appeared many times. The V call is TRBV29-1, the J call TRBJ2-6, with D uncertain. This CDR3 contains 13 residues. Germline V gene data show CDR1 as SQVTM and CDR2 as ANQGSEA. V was trimmed by 3 bases and J by 0 bases, leaving 3 bases between them. CDR3 protein: CSVDPSGANVLTF. The CDR3 bases are TGCAGCGTTGATCCCTCTGGGGCCAACGTCCTGACTTTC.

This clonotype was observed many times. CDR3 sequence reads: CASSGGPEETQYF. In DNA, the CDR3 is TGTGCCAGCAGTGGGGGACCAGAAGAGACCCAGTACTTC. The J gene is TRBJ2-5, the V gene TRBV7-8; D tentatively fits TRBD1 or TRBD2 (5 bases each). Germline CDR1 reads SGHVS; CDR2 reads FQNEAQ. The CDR3 runs 13 residues. The V gene lost 6 bases and the J gene lost 3 bases, with 11 bases spanning the gap. Looking up the rest from reference TRBV7-8 and TRBJ2-5 gives the full variable domain: GAGVSQSPRYKVAKRGQDVALRCDPISGHVSLFWYQQALGQGPEFLTYFQNEAQLDKSGLPSDRFFAERPEGSVSTLKIQRTQQEDSAVYLCASSGGPEETQYFGPGTRLLVL.

In its sample, this clonotype was seen once. The V call is TRBV7-2, the J call TRBJ2-1; D gene uncertain. There are 15 residues in the CDR3. From germline, CDR1 is SGHTA and CDR2 FQGNSA. The V gene lost 3 bases and the J gene lost 7 bases, with 16 bases spanning the gap. The CDR3 nucleotides are TGTGCCAGCAGCTTGGGTGGTCCGGGCGGTAATGAGCAGTTCTTC. It encodes CASSLGGPGGNEQFF.

The rearrangement uses TRBV5-1 and TRBJ2-7; 7 bases are shared with TRBD1. Trimming took 5 bases from V and 3 from J; bases not matched to a gene: 5. Germline V CDR1 and CDR2: SGHRS, YFSETQ. This CDR3 has 13 amino acids. The CDR3 region has the DNA TGCGCCAGCAGTAATGCAGGGGGCTACGAGCAGTACTTC. Translating gives CASSNAGGYEQYF.

This clonotype appeared a few times. CDR3 nucleotides: TGCAGCGTTGCCCCGGCCCTTTACAATGAGCAGTTCTTC. Encoded protein: CSVAPALYNEQFF. This chain uses TRBV29-1 with TRBJ2-1; D ambiguous. This CDR3 spans 13 amino acids. Germline lookup yields CDR1 SQVTM and CDR2 ANQGSEA. V was shortened by 4 bases and J by 4 bases, with 11 bases between the two germline ends.

The chain is built from TRBV7-9 and TRBJ1-1; tentative D call: TRBD1 (5 bases). Germline CDR1 and CDR2: SEHNR and FQNEAQ (reference sequence). The CDR3 covers 14 residues. Trimming shortened V by 3 bases and J by 3 bases, and 11 bases separated the two germline ends. The chain's CDR3 is CASSFWGVDTEAFF. Here the CDR3 DNA reads TGTGCCAGCAGCTTCTGGGGGGTGGACACTGAAGCTTTCTTT.

This clonotype has a handful of counts. This chain joins TRBV10-3 and TRBJ1-2; TRBD1 aligns across 9 bases. Germline V gene data show CDR1 as ENHRY and CDR2 as SYGVKD. Trimming removed 6 bases from V and 6 bases from J; junction bases left unmatched: 5. This CDR3 has 13 amino acids. As DNA, the CDR3 is TGTGCCATCAGGGGGACAGGGATTGATGGCTACACCTTC. Residues: CAIRGTGIDGYTF.

This chain uses TRBV19 with TRBJ2-3; TRBD2 matches at 14 bases. CDR1 is LNHDA and CDR2 is SQIVND in the germline V gene (reference sequence). This CDR3 region has 18 residues. The junction had 6 bases not matched to a gene; V was cut back by 3 bases and J by 1 base. Written as DNA, the CDR3 is TGTGCCAGTAGTATTTCCGGGACTAGCGGGAGTGGCACAGATACGCAGTATTTT. Protein: CASSISGTSGSGTDTQYF. The full variable domain, in which reference TRBV19 and TRBJ2-3 provide the parts outside the CDR3, is DGGITQSPKYLFRKEGQNVTLSCEQNLNHDAMYWYRQDPGQGLRLIYYSQIVNDFQKGDIAEGYSVSREKKESFPLTVTSAQKNPTAFYLCASSISGTSGSGTDTQYFGPGTRLTVL.